The subject of this entry is one TCR beta chain. The antigen is undetermined. The junction and the germline gene differ at one end; a read error may be behind it. Researchers ran the PCR with 60 Vbeta and 13 Jbeta primers. This table comes from immunoSEQ multiplex PCR, and its TCRdb copy is limited to in-frame clones, with some not included. The sample consists of some 130,000 clones, about 80% of them appearing once. This entry comes from a study of cytomegalovirus exposure and HLA in healthy donors. The overall study: Inside one of the first data releases sat about 91 million unique TCRs taken from HLA-typed donors. Study-level findings and limits: When a later analysis was performed, an Asian-associated ancestry cluster reportedly had fewer N-insertions than the roughly 630-donor mean. Analysis was performed later, and it showed HLA-associated TCR beta chains to be more clonally expanded than equally common others. As immune exposure information, only CMV serostatus was available.

The length of the CDR3 is 8 residues. Germline CDR1 DFQATT, CDR2 SNEGSKA (reference sequence). Sequencing was done on a sample of PBMCs. This sequence joins TRBV20-1 and TRBJ1-2, with 7 nucleotides matching TRBD1. This receptor was obtained from a man in his forties or fifties in good health and CMV-seropositive. The CDR3 bases are TGCAGTGCTGACAGGGCCGCCTTC. Amino acids: CSADRAAF.